This record covers a single T cell receptor (beta chain). The antigen is unknown. Amplified TCR beta CDR3 regions came from RNA transcripts. First-round RT-PCR of the TCR CDR3 relied on the HTBI primer set. From the multiplex PCR reads, TCRdb called clonotypes with MiXCR, one entry per CDR3 protein. The table shows about 58,000 distinct CDR3 sequences, with roughly 49% occurring only once. These data belong to a study of T cells in Graves' hyperthyroidism and ophthalmopathy. In the study overall: Prior to any treatment, at the point of initial diagnosis, peripheral blood was collected. Regarding the study as a whole: For ophthalmopathy, model prediction preceded onset by a median roughly 5.9 months. In blood, most of the thyroid clonotypes expanded above 0.001 were also present.

Disease duration was under 3 months in the ophthalmopathy patients, who also had a Clinical Activity Score of at least 3 and a NOSPECS grade of at least 4. CDR1 and CDR2 from the germline V gene are SEHNR and FQNEAQ (reference sequence). The CDR3 is 15 residues long. V was clipped by 5 bases and J by 3 bases, with 13 bases between them. This chain joins TRBV7-9 and TRBJ2-2, with D possibly matching TRBD1 (6 bases). The sample consisted of blood. The receptor's source is a woman aged 25 to 39 with Graves' ophthalmopathy. The CDR3 spells CASSPVWGHTGELFF. DNA of the CDR3: TGTGCCAGCAGCCCGGTTTGGGGGCACACCGGGGAGCTGTTTTTT.